The present T cell receptor beta chain was sequenced within a study of control samples from healthy donors and cancer patients. The ends were cut back, 6 bases at V and 13 bases at J, with 16 bases in the middle. There are 12 residues in the CDR3. CDR1 SGHDT and CDR2 YYEEEE come from the germline V gene. The repertoire was sequenced with immunoSEQ multiplex PCR; TCRdb's copy has only in-frame clones and lacks some. The table lists about 190,000 clones. This TCR was sampled from a woman in her thirties in good health. This sequence joins TRBV5-6 and TRBJ1-4; unclear D gene. Source material: blood. As DNA, the CDR3 is TGTGCCAGCACCCAAGGTTTAAACGGACTGTTTTTT. Its translation: CASTQGLNGLFF.